One and the same sample provided the 29 T cell receptor beta chains below, sequenced in a study of T cell responses to AZD1222 COVID-19 vaccine listed by TCRdb under 2021. The library relied on the immunoSEQ multiplex PCR assay. TCRdb provides this immuneACCESS table in a form limited to in-frame rearrangements. Some clones are lacking; in checked studies, under half of them reflect an unresolved V gene, and why the rest are absent is not known. This sample comprises 90,000 to 120,000 clones, nearly 90% of them detected only once. Clones ranked in the top ten supply approximately 4.8% of the sample. The time point tag for this specimen amounts to: about 28 days (+/-7) after the second vaccine dose. Here the sequenced sample was peripheral blood, taken 28 days after the second AZD1222 dose. The receptor set was obtained from an adult who received the AZD1222 COVID-19 vaccine.

This chain's CDR3 is CASSPPGQPYEQYF. Here the CDR3 DNA reads TGTGCCAGCAGCCCTCCGGGACAGCCCTACGAGCAGTACTTC. The V and J genes are TRBV11-2 and TRBJ2-7; 7 bases match TRBD1. Germline CDR1 is SGHAT and CDR2 is FQNNGV. This CDR3 is built from 14 residues. The V segment lost 5 bases and the J segment 2 bases; nucleotides outside the gene matches: 6.

The chain has TRBV14 and TRBJ2-7; 8 nucleotides line up with TRBD1. Per the germline V gene, CDR1 is SGHDN and CDR2 is FVKESK. V trimming: 2 bases; J trimming: 2 bases; junction bases outside the gene matches: 5. The CDR3 totals 15 residues. Written as DNA, the CDR3 is TGTGCCAGCAGCCAAACGCAGGGGGCGGCCTACGAGCAGTACTTC. This codes for CASSQTQGAAYEQYF.

As DNA, the CDR3 is TGTGCCAGTAGTAGGGAGGCAAGCCAAGAGACCCAGTACTTC. This sequence encodes CASSREASQETQYF. The chain links TRBV5-4 to TRBJ2-5; tentatively, D is TRBD2 (6 bases). Trimming left V 8 bases short and J 1 base short, with 15 bases between. The V gene's germline CDR1 is SGHNT and CDR2 YYREEE (reference sequence). The CDR3 loop spans 14 amino acids. The variable domain in full, completed from reference TRBV5-4 and TRBJ2-5, reads ETGVTQSPTHLIKTRGQQVTLRCSSQSGHNTVSWYQQALGQGPQFIFQYYREEENGRGNFPPRFSGLQFPNYSSELNVNALELDDSALYLCASSREASQETQYFGPGTRLLVL.

CDR3 bases: TGTGCCAGCAGCGTTCCAGACCTACAAGAGACCCAGTACTTC. It translates to CASSVPDLQETQYF. The chain combines TRBV9 with TRBJ2-5; D call uncertain. Germline CDR1 is SGDLS and CDR2 is YYNGEE. The CDR3 loop spans 14 amino acids. Trimming took 2 bases from V and 2 from J, leaving 10 bases between them.

V is TRBV6-1 and J is TRBJ1-2, with a possible D match to TRBD1 (5 bases). Trimming pared 1 base from V and 5 bases from J, leaving 14 bases between. The length of the CDR3 is 15 residues. From germline, CDR1 is MNHNS and CDR2 SASEGT. DNA of the CDR3: TGTGCCAGCAGTGAAGTCGCAGGGAGCTTTTATGGCTACACCTTC. It codes for CASSEVAGSFYGYTF.

This chain joins TRBV30 and TRBJ1-2; no clear D. CDR1 and CDR2 from the germline V gene are GTSNPN and SVGIG (reference sequence). V was clipped by 1 base and J by 8 bases, with 11 bases between them. CDR3 size: 12 residues. The CDR3: CAWSAGSRGYTF. The CDR3, as DNA: TGTGCCTGGAGTGCCGGGAGTAGGGGCTACACCTTC. Full variable domain (remainder filled in from reference TRBV30 and TRBJ1-2): SQTIHQWPATLVQPVGSPLSLECTVEGTSNPNLYWYRQAAGRGLQLLFYSVGIGQISSEVPQNLSASRPQDRQFILSSKKLLLSDSGFYLCAWSAGSRGYTFGSGTRLTVV.

The rearrangement links TRBV5-1 to TRBJ1-2; D perhaps matches TRBD1 (5 bases). V was cut by 0 bases and J by 3 bases, with 12 bases left in between. Per germline, CDR1 SGHRS and CDR2 YFSETQ. The CDR3 length is 15 residues. Here the CDR3 DNA reads TGCGCCAGCAGCTTGGGTTTTGGCAGGGACTATGGCTACACCTTC. Its translation: CASSLGFGRDYGYTF.

The count of this clone is one. The chain recombines TRBV10-3 with TRBJ1-6; D is undetermined. CDR3 length equals 13 residues. Germline loops: CDR1 ENHRY, CDR2 SYGVKD. V lost 2 bases to trimming and J lost 14 bases, with 13 bases between them. The CDR3, as DNA: TGTGCCATCAGTGAGGGTGCGGGCGAGGCCCTCCACTTT. Protein: CAISEGAGEALHF.

The rearrangement joins TRBV5-4 to TRBJ1-1, with D possibly being TRBD1 (6 bases). V was pared by 4 bases and J by 5 bases, with 12 bases between. The germline gives CDR1 SGHNT, CDR2 YYREEE (reference sequence). The CDR3 is 13 amino acids. CDR3 nucleotides: TGTGCCAGCAGCCTACAGGGATTGACTGAAGCTTTCTTT. As protein: CASSLQGLTEAFF.

The chain combines TRBV28 with TRBJ1-2; TRBD1 matches 10 bases. Trimming removed 3 bases from V and 5 bases from J; junction bases left unmatched: 3. In germline, CDR1 is MDHEN, CDR2 SYDVKM. The CDR3 spans 14 residues. CDR3 bases: TGTGCCAGCAGTTTGACAGGGGGCCTATATGGCTACACCTTC. Translating it yields CASSLTGGLYGYTF.

The J gene is TRBJ1-2, the V gene TRBV6-5; TRBD1 matches at 8 bases. This CDR3 is 14 amino acids long. Germline-derived CDR1 and CDR2 are MNHEY and SVGAGI. With 9 bases clipped from V and 0 bases from J, the junction kept 6 bases outside the gene matches. The CDR3 DNA reads TGTGCCAGTTTCGGGACAGGACCTAACTATGGCTACACCTTC. Protein sequence: CASFGTGPNYGYTF.

V gene TRBV7-2 combines with J gene TRBJ2-2; D is ambiguous. The CDR3 has 16 residues. V was clipped by 1 base and J by 0 bases, with 9 bases between them. Germline V lookup: CDR1 SGHTA, CDR2 FQGNSA. CDR3 nucleotides: TGTGCCAGCAGCTTAGAAAGGCAATCGAACACCGGGGAGCTGTTTTTT. It is translated as CASSLERQSNTGELFF.

The V gene is TRBV5-1, the J gene TRBJ2-2, with a weak D call TRBD1 (6 bases). Germline CDR1 reads SGHRS; CDR2 reads YFSETQ. The CDR3 runs to 14 residues. V dropped 4 bases and J dropped 8 bases, with 15 bases sitting between them. The CDR3 reads CASSPRTVGGELFF. CDR3 nucleotide sequence: TGCGCCAGCAGCCCGAGGACAGTCGGGGGGGAGCTGTTTTTT.

This CDR3 is CATSEFRGGQETQYF. CDR3 DNA: TGTGCCACCAGTGAGTTCCGCGGGGGCCAAGAGACCCAGTACTTC. V usage is TRBV24-1 and J usage is TRBJ2-5, with 7 bases fitting TRBD2. The CDR3 sequence is 15 residues long. Germline CDR1 is KGHDR and CDR2 is SFDVKD. The V and J ends lost 4 bases and 1 base, in that order; junction bases with no gene match: 5.

The V and J genes are TRBV4-1 and TRBJ1-2; D may be TRBD1 (6 bases). Looked up from germline, CDR1 is MGHRA and CDR2 is YSYEKL. The CDR3 totals 14 residues. Trimming pared 6 bases from V and 2 bases from J, leaving 13 bases between. In DNA, the CDR3 is TGCGCCAGCAGACCCCCGGGACAAAACTATGGCTACACCTTC. It specifies CASRPPGQNYGYTF.

The chain has TRBV9 and TRBJ2-7; D gene unclear. V was pared by 0 bases and J by 4 bases, with 11 bases between. The CDR3 sequence is 14 residues long. CDR1 is SGDLS and CDR2 is YYNGEE in the germline V gene. CDR3 region: CASSVAATSYEQYF. The CDR3 DNA follows: TGTGCCAGCAGCGTAGCTGCGACTTCTTACGAGCAGTACTTC.

V is TRBV23-1 and J is TRBJ2-7, with 8 bases lining up with TRBD1. TRBV23-1 is an ORF for which the function is uncertain. The length of the CDR3 is 11 residues. The CDR3 loop reads CASGTTGTGGV. CDR3 sequence (DNA): TGCGCCAGCGGAACAACCGGGACAGGCGGCGTC.

The rearrangement uses TRBV27 and TRBJ1-1; TRBD1 matches 9 bases. Losses at the gene ends were 4 bases for V and 6 bases for J; bases not matched to a gene: 12. The CDR3 extends over 16 amino acids. Germline V gene lookup returns CDR1 MNHEY and CDR2 SMNVEV (reference sequence). The CDR3 loop reads CASSSPGQGLMAEAFF. In DNA, the CDR3 is TGTGCCAGCAGTTCCCCGGGACAGGGTCTTATGGCTGAAGCTTTCTTT.

The chain uses TRBV27 and TRBJ1-2, with no clear D. Trimming took off 4 bases at V and 3 bases at J, with 12 bases between the two ends. Looked up from germline, CDR1 is MNHEY and CDR2 is SMNVEV (reference sequence). This CDR3 has 14 residues. The CDR3 nucleotides are TGTGCCAGCAGTTCACAACTTGAGGACTATGGCTACACCTTC. It codes for CASSSQLEDYGYTF.

The gene calls are TRBV5-4 and TRBJ2-7, with TRBD1 matching over 7 bases. This CDR3 region has 15 residues. J was trimmed by 1 base and V by 3 bases; bases with no gene match: 7. Germline CDR1 and CDR2: SGHNT and YYREEE (reference sequence). The CDR3 loop is CASSSTGTVSYEQYF. CDR3 in DNA: TGTGCCAGCAGCTCAACCGGGACAGTTTCCTACGAGCAGTACTTC.

The chain couples TRBV5-4 to TRBJ1-2; D gene uncertain. The CDR3 is 14 residues long. In germline, CDR1 is SGHNT, CDR2 YYREEE (reference sequence). V lost 0 bases, J lost 8 bases, and 14 bases lay in between. This CDR3 reads CASSLVAPRSGYTF. The CDR3, as DNA: TGTGCCAGCAGCTTGGTGGCACCCCGGTCGGGCTACACCTTC.

The chain couples TRBV4-1 to TRBJ1-6; D is uncertain. With 4 bases removed from V and 7 bases from J, the gap between germline ends came to 8 bases. CDR1 and CDR2 from the germline V gene are MGHRA and YSYEKL. This CDR3 has 13 residues. Here the CDR3 DNA reads TGCGCCAGCAGCCTAAATCCGAATTCACCCCTCCACTTT. The encoded protein is CASSLNPNSPLHF.

This clone was detected only once. The chain is built from TRBV5-4 and TRBJ2-5; the D gene is possibly TRBD1 (6 bases). CDR3 size: 15 residues. Germline V gene lookup returns CDR1 SGHNT and CDR2 YYREEE (reference sequence). Trimming took off 6 bases at V and 1 base at J, with 16 bases between the two ends. The CDR3, as DNA: TGTGCCAGCACCATCAGTGGGGGCCGCCAAGAGACCCAGTACTTC. This sequence encodes CASTISGGRQETQYF.

The V and J genes are TRBV4-3 and TRBJ1-2; TRBD1 matches at 7 bases. Germline V lookup: CDR1 LGHNA, CDR2 YSLEER. The V and J ends lost 0 bases and 6 bases, in that order; junction bases with no gene match: 13. This CDR3 is 17 amino acids long. CDR3 coding DNA: TGCGCCAGCAGCCAAGATGTGGGGGACAGACGTAGGGATGGCTACACCTTC. It specifies CASSQDVGDRRRDGYTF.

This clone was observed a single time. The rearrangement uses TRBV30 and TRBJ2-7; 9 nucleotides align to TRBD2. J gave up 3 bases and V 5 bases, and 11 bases lay outside the gene matches. This CDR3 region has 15 residues. CDR1 is GTSNPN and CDR2 is SVGIG in the germline V gene (reference sequence). In nucleotides, the CDR3 is TGTGCCTGGCCCGAAAGCGGGGGGTTTAACTACGAGCAGTACTTC. Residues: CAWPESGGFNYEQYF.

The chain joins TRBV4-3 to TRBJ1-4; tentatively, D is TRBD1 (6 bases). CDR1 and CDR2 from the germline V gene are LGHNA and YSLEER. This CDR3 has 16 amino acids. V lost 4 bases and J lost 8, with 20 bases in between. The CDR3 reads CASSLNNRVLGEKLFF. DNA for the CDR3: TGCGCCAGCAGCCTCAACAACAGGGTACTAGGAGAAAAACTGTTTTTT.

This clone was recorded once. The J gene is TRBJ1-5, the V gene TRBV28, with 7 bases lining up with TRBD1. From germline, CDR1 is MDHEN and CDR2 SYDVKM. The CDR3 covers 13 residues. Trimming removed 6 bases from V and 4 bases from J; junction bases left unmatched: 3. The CDR3 here is CASRGDSNQPQHF. In DNA, the CDR3 is TGTGCCAGCAGGGGGGACAGTAATCAGCCCCAGCATTTT.

The V call is TRBV11-3, the J call TRBJ2-1, with 8 bases identical to TRBD2. With 5 bases clipped from V and 3 bases from J, the junction kept 12 bases outside the gene matches. The CDR3 extends over 17 amino acids. Germline CDR1 SGHNT, CDR2 YENEEA. The CDR3 DNA reads TGTGCCAGCAGCCCCCGGTCCCTACTAGCGGACTACAATGAGCAGTTCTTC. Translation: CASSPRSLLADYNEQFF.

The chain links TRBV18 to TRBJ2-2, with D unclear. CDR1 KGHSH and CDR2 LQKENI come from the germline V gene. Trimming left V 4 bases short and J 0 bases short, with 9 bases between. The CDR3 is made up of 15 amino acids. The CDR3 sequence: CASSRDFANTGELFF. Written as DNA, the CDR3 is TGTGCCAGCTCACGAGACTTCGCGAACACCGGGGAGCTGTTTTTT.